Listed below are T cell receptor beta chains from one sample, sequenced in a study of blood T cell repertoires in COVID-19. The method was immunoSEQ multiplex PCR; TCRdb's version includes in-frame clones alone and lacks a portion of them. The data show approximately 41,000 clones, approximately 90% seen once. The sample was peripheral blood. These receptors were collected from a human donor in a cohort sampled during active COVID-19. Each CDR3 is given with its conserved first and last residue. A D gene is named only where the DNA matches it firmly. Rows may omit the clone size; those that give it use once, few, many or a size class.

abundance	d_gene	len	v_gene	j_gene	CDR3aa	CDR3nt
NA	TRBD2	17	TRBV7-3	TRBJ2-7	CASSLVVSSGRAYEQYF	TGTGCCAGCAGCTTGGTCGTCTCTAGCGGGAGGGCTTACGAGCAGTACTTC
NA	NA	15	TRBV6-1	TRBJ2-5	CASSEETGFGETQYF	TGTGCCAGCAGTGAAGAGACAGGTTTCGGGGAGACCCAGTACTTC
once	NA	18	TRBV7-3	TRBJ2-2	CASSFSPGVAENTGELFF	TGTGCCAGCAGTTTTTCCCCTGGGGTAGCGGAGAACACCGGGGAGCTGTTTTTT
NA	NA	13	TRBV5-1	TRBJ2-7	CASSPGAGYEQYF	TGCGCCAGCAGCCCCGGCGCGGGTTACGAGCAGTACTTC
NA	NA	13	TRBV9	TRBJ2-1	CASSVGGDNEQFF	TGTGCCAGCAGCGTAGGGGGCGACAATGAGCAGTTCTTC
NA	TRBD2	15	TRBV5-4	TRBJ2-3	CASSPRAGAGDTQYF	TGTGCCAGCAGCCCCCGGGCGGGAGCAGGAGATACGCAGTATTTT
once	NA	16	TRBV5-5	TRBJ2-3	CASSLGTGGSVDTQYF	TGTGCCAGCAGCCTAGGGACTGGGGGGAGCGTAGATACGCAGTATTTT
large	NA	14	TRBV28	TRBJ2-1	CASSELSSYNEQFF	TGTGCCAGCAGTGAACTTAGCTCCTACAATGAGCAGTTCTTC
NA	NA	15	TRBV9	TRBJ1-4	CASSVGDATNEKLFF	TGTGCCAGCAGCGTCGGAGATGCAACTAATGAAAAACTGTTTTTT
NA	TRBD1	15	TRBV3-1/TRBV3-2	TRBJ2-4	CASSSKTGGPNIQYF	TGTGCCAGCAGCTCTAAGACAGGGGGCCCAAACATTCAGTACTTC
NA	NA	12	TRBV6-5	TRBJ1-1	CASRPIVMEAFF	TGTGCCAGCAGGCCCATAGTGATGGAAGCTTTCTTT
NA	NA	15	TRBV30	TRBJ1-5	CAWTGGVYSNQPQHF	TGTGCCTGGACGGGGGGCGTTTATAGCAATCAGCCCCAGCATTTT
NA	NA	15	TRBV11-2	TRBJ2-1	CASSLDSVGAYEQFF	TGTGCCAGCAGCTTAGATAGCGTAGGAGCCTATGAGCAGTTCTTC
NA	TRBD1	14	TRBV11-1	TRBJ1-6	CASSSTGANSPLHF	TGTGCCAGCAGCTCGACAGGGGCGAATTCACCCCTCCACTTT
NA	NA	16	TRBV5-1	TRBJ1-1	CASSLGAGSLGTEAFF	TGCGCCAGCAGCTTGGGGGCAGGTAGTCTGGGCACTGAAGCTTTCTTT
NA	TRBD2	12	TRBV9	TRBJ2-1	CASSPREGEQFF	TGTGCCAGCAGCCCCCGGGAGGGGGAGCAGTTCTTC
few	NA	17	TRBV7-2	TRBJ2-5	CASSYQAGIPRGVTQYF	TGTGCCAGCAGCTACCAAGCGGGTATACCCAGAGGTGTGACCCAGTACTTC
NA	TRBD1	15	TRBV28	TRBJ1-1	CASRTGGDQFSEAFF	TGTGCCAGCAGGACAGGGGGGGACCAATTCAGTGAAGCTTTCTTT
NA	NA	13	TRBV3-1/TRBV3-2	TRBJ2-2	CASAFTTAGELFF	TGTGCCAGCGCATTCACTACGGCCGGGGAGCTGTTTTTT
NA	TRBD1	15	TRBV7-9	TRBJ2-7	CASSSDRDRDYEQYF	TGTGCCAGCAGCTCCGATCGGGACAGGGACTACGAGCAGTACTTC
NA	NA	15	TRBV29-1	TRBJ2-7	CSAGVLGGWSYEQYF	TGCAGCGCAGGGGTTTTGGGGGGTTGGTCCTACGAGCAGTACTTC
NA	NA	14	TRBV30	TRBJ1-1	CAWSVVPRNTEAFF	TGTGCCTGGAGTGTAGTGCCGAGAAACACTGAAGCTTTCTTT
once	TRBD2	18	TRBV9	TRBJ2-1	CASSVSGFWTSGISEQFF	TGTGCCAGCAGCGTATCTGGGTTCTGGACTAGCGGGATCAGTGAGCAGTTCTTC
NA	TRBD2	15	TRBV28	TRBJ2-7	CASSLGGLGLYEQYF	TGTGCCAGCAGTTTAGGGGGACTAGGCCTTTACGAGCAGTACTTC
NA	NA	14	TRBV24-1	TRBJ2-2	CATAPELNTGELFF	TGTGCCACCGCGCCCGAGTTGAACACCGGGGAGCTGTTTTTT
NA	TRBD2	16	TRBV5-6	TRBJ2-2	CASSLASGSWTGELFF	TGTGCCAGCAGCTTGGCTAGCGGGAGTTGGACCGGGGAGCTGTTTTTT
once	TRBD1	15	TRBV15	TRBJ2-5	CATSARDSGWETQYF	TGTGCCACCAGTGCCCGGGACAGCGGATGGGAGACCCAGTACTTC
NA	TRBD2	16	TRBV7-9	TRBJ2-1	CASSLSAGGPDNEQFF	TGTGCCAGCAGCTTATCTGCGGGAGGGCCAGACAATGAGCAGTTCTTC
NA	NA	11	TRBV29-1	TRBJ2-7	CSARGSYEQYF	TGCAGCGCTCGGGGCTCCTACGAGCAGTACTTC
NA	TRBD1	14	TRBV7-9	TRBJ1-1	CASSPGTENTEAFF	TGTGCCAGCAGCCCAGGGACAGAGAACACTGAAGCTTTCTTT
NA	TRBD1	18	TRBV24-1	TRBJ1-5	CATSDLPWTGVGNQPQHF	TGTGCCACCAGTGATTTGCCCTGGACAGGGGTTGGTAATCAGCCCCAGCATTTT
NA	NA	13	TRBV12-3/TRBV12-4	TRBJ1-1	CASSKNGNTEAFF	TGTGCCAGCAGTAAAAACGGGAACACTGAAGCTTTCTTT
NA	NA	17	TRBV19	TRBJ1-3	CASSIVVRRSSGNTIYF	TGTGCCAGTAGTATAGTCGTCAGAAGATCCTCTGGAAACACCATATATTTT
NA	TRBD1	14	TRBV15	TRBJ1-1	CATSDRGSNTEAFF	TGTGCCACGAGCGACAGGGGGTCGAACACTGAAGCTTTCTTT
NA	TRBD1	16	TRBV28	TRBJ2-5	CASSFSLGQGGETQYF	TGTGCCAGCAGTTTTTCCTTGGGACAGGGGGGTGAGACCCAGTACTTC
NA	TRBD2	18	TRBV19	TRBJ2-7	CASSIRGLAGGPTYEQYF	TGTGCCAGTAGTATCCGGGGACTAGCGGGAGGCCCGACCTACGAGCAGTACTTC
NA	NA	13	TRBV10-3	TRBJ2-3	CAISASSLGGQYF	TGTGCCATCAGTGCCTCGAGCCTCGGGGGGCAGTATTTT
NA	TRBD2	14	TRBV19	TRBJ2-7	CASSKSGSLYEQYF	TGTGCCAGTAGTAAGAGCGGGAGTTTATACGAGCAGTACTTC
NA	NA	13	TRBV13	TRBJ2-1	CASSLGVYNEQFF	TGTGCCAGCAGTTTAGGCGTATACAATGAGCAGTTCTTC
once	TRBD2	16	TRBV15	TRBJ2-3	CATSVFLAGSTDTQYF	TGTGCCACCAGTGTTTTCTTAGCGGGGAGCACAGATACGCAGTATTTT
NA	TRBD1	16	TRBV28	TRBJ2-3	CASNLPQGAGTDTQYF	TGTGCCAGCAACTTGCCCCAGGGGGCTGGCACAGATACGCAGTATTTT
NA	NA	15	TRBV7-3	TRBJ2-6	CASSYDSSGANVLTF	TGTGCCAGCAGTTACGACAGCTCTGGGGCCAACGTCCTGACTTTC
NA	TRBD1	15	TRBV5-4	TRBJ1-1	CASSDQRQGETEAFF	TGTGCCAGCAGCGATCAGAGACAGGGGGAAACTGAAGCTTTCTTT
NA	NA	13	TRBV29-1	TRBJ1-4	CSVDRGRNEKLFF	TGCAGCGTTGACAGGGGAAGAAATGAAAAACTGTTTTTT
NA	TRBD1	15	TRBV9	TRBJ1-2	CASSAGTGDLGGYTF	TGTGCCAGCAGCGCCGGGACAGGGGACTTGGGTGGCTACACCTTC
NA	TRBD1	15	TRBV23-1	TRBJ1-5	CASSWTGGSNQPQHF	TGCGCCAGCAGTTGGACAGGGGGAAGCAATCAGCCCCAGCATTTT
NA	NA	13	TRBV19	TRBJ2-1	CASSADYPVSLFF	TGTGCCAGTTCCGCTGACTACCCGGTATCTCTGTTCTTC
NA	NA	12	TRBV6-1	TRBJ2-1	CASSDQLEEQFF	TGTGCCAGCAGTGACCAATTGGAGGAGCAGTTCTTC
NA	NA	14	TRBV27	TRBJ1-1	CASSFRGRKAEAFF	TGTGCCAGCAGTTTTCGGGGTAGAAAGGCTGAAGCTTTCTTT
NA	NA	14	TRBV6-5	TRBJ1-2	CASTEYQGTYGYTF	TGTGCCAGCACCGAATATCAGGGGACCTATGGCTACACCTTC
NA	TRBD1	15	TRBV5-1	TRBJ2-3	CASSYRGQVTDTQYF	TGCGCCAGCAGCTATAGGGGACAGGTCACAGATACGCAGTATTTT
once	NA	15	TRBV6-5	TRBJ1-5	CASSWTRNSNQPQHF	TGTGCCAGCAGTTGGACACGAAATAGCAATCAGCCCCAGCATTTT
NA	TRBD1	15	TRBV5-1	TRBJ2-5	CASSTGTGDQETQYF	TGCGCCAGCAGCACCGGGACAGGGGACCAAGAGACCCAGTACTTC
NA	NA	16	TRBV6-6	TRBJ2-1	CASVWGQRTSTNEQFF	TGTGCCAGCGTTTGGGGACAAAGAACTAGTACGAATGAGCAGTTCTTC